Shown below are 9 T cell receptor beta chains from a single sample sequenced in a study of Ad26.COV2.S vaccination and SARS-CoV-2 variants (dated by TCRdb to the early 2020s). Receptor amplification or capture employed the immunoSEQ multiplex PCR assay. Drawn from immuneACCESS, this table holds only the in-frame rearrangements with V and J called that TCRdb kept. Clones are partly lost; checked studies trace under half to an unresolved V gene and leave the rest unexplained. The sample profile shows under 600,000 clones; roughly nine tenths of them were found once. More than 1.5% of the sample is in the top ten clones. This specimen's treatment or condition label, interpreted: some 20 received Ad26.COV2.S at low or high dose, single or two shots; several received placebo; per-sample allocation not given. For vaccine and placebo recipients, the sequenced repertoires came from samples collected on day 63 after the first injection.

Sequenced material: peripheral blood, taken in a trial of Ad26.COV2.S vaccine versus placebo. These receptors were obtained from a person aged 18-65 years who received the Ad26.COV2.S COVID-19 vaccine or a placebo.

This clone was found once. The CDR3 here is CASSRGQGTNEKLFF. CDR3 nucleotide sequence: TGCGCCAGCAGCAGGGGACAGGGGACTAATGAAAAACTGTTTTTT. This sequence joins TRBV5-1 and TRBJ1-4, with 10 bases aligning to TRBD1. The CDR3 is 15 residues long. J lost 2 bases, V lost 4 bases, and 2 bases had no gene match. Germline V gene data show CDR1 as SGHRS and CDR2 as YFSETQ.

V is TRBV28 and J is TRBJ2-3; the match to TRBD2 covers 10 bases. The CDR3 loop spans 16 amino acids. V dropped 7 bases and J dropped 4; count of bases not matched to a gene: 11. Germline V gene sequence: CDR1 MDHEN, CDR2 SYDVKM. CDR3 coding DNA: TGTGCCAGCACCATTTTAGGGACTAGCGCGCCAGATACGCAGTATTTT. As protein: CASTILGTSAPDTQYF.

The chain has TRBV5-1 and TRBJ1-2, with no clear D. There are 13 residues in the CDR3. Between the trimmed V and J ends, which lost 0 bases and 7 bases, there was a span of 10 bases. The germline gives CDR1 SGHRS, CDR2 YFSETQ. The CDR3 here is CASSLVGYSGYTF. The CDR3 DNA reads TGCGCCAGCAGCTTGGTGGGGTATAGTGGCTACACCTTC.

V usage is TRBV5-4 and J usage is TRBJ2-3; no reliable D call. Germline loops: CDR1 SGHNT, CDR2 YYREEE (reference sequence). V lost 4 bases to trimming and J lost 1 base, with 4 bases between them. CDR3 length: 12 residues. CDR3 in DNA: TGTGCCAGCAGCCGGGGCACAGATACGCAGTATTTT. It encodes CASSRGTDTQYF.

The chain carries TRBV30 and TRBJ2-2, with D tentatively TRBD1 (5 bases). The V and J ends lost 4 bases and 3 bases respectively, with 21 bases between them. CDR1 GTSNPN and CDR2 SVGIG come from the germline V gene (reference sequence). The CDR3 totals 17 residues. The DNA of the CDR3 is TGTGCCTGGACACCTCTAGGGTGGCAGGGTGACACCGGGGAGCTGTTTTTT. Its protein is CAWTPLGWQGDTGELFF.

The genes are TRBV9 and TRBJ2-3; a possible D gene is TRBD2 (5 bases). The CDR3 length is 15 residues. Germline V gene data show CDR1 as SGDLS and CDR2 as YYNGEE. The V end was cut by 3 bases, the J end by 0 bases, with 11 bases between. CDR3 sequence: CASSEGGSSTDTQYF. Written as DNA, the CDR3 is TGTGCCAGCAGCGAAGGCGGGTCTAGCACAGATACGCAGTATTTT.

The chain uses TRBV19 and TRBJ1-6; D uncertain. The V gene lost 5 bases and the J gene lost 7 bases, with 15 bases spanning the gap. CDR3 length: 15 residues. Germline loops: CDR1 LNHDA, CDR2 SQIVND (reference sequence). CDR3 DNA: TGTGCCAGTAGTGCCCAGCACAGTACCAATTCACCCCTCCACTTT. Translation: CASSAQHSTNSPLHF.

The CDR3 DNA reads as TGTGCCAGCAGTTACGACGGGGCTAACTATGGCTACACCTTC. It translates to CASSYDGANYGYTF. The J gene is TRBJ1-2, the V gene TRBV6-5; D remains ambiguous. Germline V gene lookup returns CDR1 MNHEY and CDR2 SVGAGI. V was cut by 2 bases and J by 0 bases, with 7 bases left in between. The CDR3 runs 14 residues.

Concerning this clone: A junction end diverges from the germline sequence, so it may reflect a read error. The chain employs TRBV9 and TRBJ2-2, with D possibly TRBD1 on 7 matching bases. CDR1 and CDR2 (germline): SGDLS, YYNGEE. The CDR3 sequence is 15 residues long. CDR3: CASSVQGGRTGELFF. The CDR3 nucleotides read TGTGCCAGCAGCGTACAGGGGGGCCGCACCGGGGAACTGTTTTTT.